The T cell receptor (beta chain) under discussion was sequenced for a study of cytomegalovirus exposure and HLA in healthy donors (dated by TCRdb to 2016 to 2017). As for the study more broadly: In an earlier analysis of approximately 640 of the donors, 276 Gb of sequence data and 90 million to 120 million unique TCR beta sequences from 150 million to 200 million T cells were reported. Roughly 300 gigabases of sequencing data and roughly 90 million unique TCR sequences were included in an early release covering several hundred HLA-typed donors. The genetic ancestry cluster associated with self-reported Caucasian donors included over 65% of the 398 genotyped donors. The study aimed to test whether cataloging public T cell receptors could reveal signatures of past pathogen exposure. The study profiled the T cell repertoires of under 700 subjects by immunosequencing and related them to cytomegalovirus serostatus. A separate validation cohort of about 110 different subjects was used in addition to the roughly 670-subject first cohort. The study combined high-throughput TCR immunosequencing, statistical association of individual TCRs with disease status, and machine learning to predict cytomegalovirus infection status. A later analysis re-examined previously published TCR beta repertoires from roughly 650 donors and added high-resolution HLA genotyping to investigate patterns of TCR occurrence. Rather than using new phenotypic data, the later analysis identified candidate immune exposures from TCR beta sequences and from how often those sequences occurred across donors. To decide whether each TCR beta V gene segment behaved as functional or pseudogenic, an earlier analysis of several hundred of the donors relied on high-throughput TCR beta sequencing. Alongside the repertoire data, information on donor age, sex, ethnicity and CMV serostatus was compiled. Genome-wide SNP genotypes for about three fifths of the roughly 670 donors were used in a later genetic analysis, which treated that subset as a discovery cohort. All discovery cohort repertoires had been generated on a single sequencing platform. HLA typing covered class I and class II loci at four-digit resolution. The number of donors typed differed by locus, with about 629-630 for A, B, C, DRB1 and DQB1, around 560 for DQA1, under 610 for DPA1, and some 440 for DPB1. Because of strong linkage in the cohort, five DR-DQ haplotypes were treated as single units for association and clustering. Among some 400 genotyped donors of the cohort, an average of approximately 240,000 unique TCR beta nucleotide sequences were sequenced per donor, 15% to 20% of them non-productive.

Overall study results and their limits: According to a later genetic analysis, donors in an Asian-associated ancestry cluster had fewer N-insertions in productive TCRs than the approximately 700-donor mean. According to a later analysis, parvovirus B19, influenza, CMV and Epstein-Barr virus appeared linked to several top co-occurrence clusters. The presence/absence analyses assumed that sequencing depth was roughly uniform across donors, and that assumption may not be true. Most TCR sequences were seen in very few donors, while some public TCRs were found in many individuals. An association between a missense DCLRE1C variant and V-gene and J-gene trimming of TCR beta chains was found in a later genetic analysis and replicated in an independent cohort. In a later analysis, the rate of TCR association differed among HLA loci, with DRB1 alleles having the most associated TCRs and HLA-C alleles having the fewest. A group of highly shared sequence variants was considered likely to be a technical artifact of the sequencing pipeline. In vitro tests confirmed that a few of the cytomegalovirus-associated TCR beta chains recognize cytomegalovirus antigens. CMV serostatus was the only immune exposure information available for the cohort. Strong co-occurrence of HLA alleles, especially DR and DQ, made assigning TCR associations to individual alleles difficult. The authors suggested that the approach could potentially be generalized to other disease states and immunological phenotypes. Some IMGT-functional V segments, including TRBV6-2 and TRBV6-3, could not be told apart with the 87-base-pair reads, so those segments were excluded. Linkage disequilibrium might explain the correlated functional status among segregating V segments, but an unknown experimental factor could not be excluded. Because counts were too low, seventeen rarely observed V segments, including chromosome 9 orphons, were left out of the earlier analysis of some 600 of the donors. According to a later analysis, most CMV-associated TCR beta chains appeared to be HLA-restricted, and the HLA associations seemed to be driven largely by CMV exposure. In an earlier analysis of several hundred of the donors, most TCR beta V segments were observed in productive rearrangements about 87% or about 30% of the time, broadly matching IMGT annotations. The study gave a list of under 200 TCR beta chains associated with cytomegalovirus. In this cohort, only TCR beta chains were sequenced, and detectable features were limited by the absence of alpha or paired-chain data. Specific HLA alleles were associated with 15,000 to 20,000 TCR beta sequences at a false discovery rate of 0.05 in a later analysis. The classifier was reported to diagnose cytomegalovirus status with high specificity and sensitivity in both the original cohort and the validation cohort. Compared with equally common non-associated chains, HLA-associated TCR beta chains in a later analysis were more clonally expanded and had lower generation probabilities. Because HLA typing was missing for some donors at each locus, association tests included only the typed subset. A further reported finding was that TCR beta sequences accurately predicted the HLA-A and HLA-B alleles for most subjects in the first cohort.

The cohort comprised more than 550 healthy bone marrow donors. Cohort members were all nominally healthy when sampled, although unrecorded immune exposures were likely present. The donor was CMV seropositive and was included in the group of 250 to 350 seropositive cohort members. A peripheral blood sample was collected from each donor, and TCR beta sequencing was performed on peripheral blood mononuclear cells. The Qiagen DNeasy Blood Extraction Kit was used to extract genomic DNA from the blood cell samples. Libraries were constructed by the immunoSEQ multiplex PCR assay. For the multiplex PCR, a mixture combining 60 forward primers for TCR Vbeta segments and 13 reverse primers for TCR Jbeta segments was used. The CDR3 region of rearranged TCR beta genes was amplified from genomic DNA with a multiplex PCR assay. The Illumina HiSeq System was used to sequence the amplified TCR beta libraries as 87-base-pair reads. In the authors' own workflow: A later analysis tallied about 77 million unique TCR beta chains across the 666 repertoires, and some 10 million of those chains were shared by two or more donors. Raw reads were error-corrected and collapsed into unique sequences with a nearest-neighbor algorithm that merged closely related sequences to remove PCR and sequencing errors. Alignment of CDR3 sequences to IMGT reference sequences was used to assign V, D and J gene segments. Each retained sequence needed at least a six-nucleotide match to both a V gene segment and a J gene segment. A rearrangement counted as productive if the CDR3 had no stop codons and remained in frame with V and J, and every other rearrangement counted as non-productive. Following IMGT convention, CDR3 was defined as the stretch from the second conserved V-encoded cysteine to the conserved J-encoded phenylalanine. Sequences without an unambiguous match to a single V gene segment were excluded from the earlier analysis of several hundred of the donors. An earlier analysis of approximately 590 of the donors called V segments functional above 56.7% productive rearrangements and segregating when the between-donor standard deviation exceeded 5%. To diagnose cytomegalovirus status from the catalog of TCR beta chain sequences, a statistical classification framework was built. A later analysis assigned V and J genes by comparing TCR nucleotide sequences with IMGT/GENE-DB human TR gene sequences. A later analysis assigned CDR3 sequences and most-parsimonious VDJ recombination scenarios with the TCRdist pipeline. In a later analysis, each TCR beta chain was defined by its CDR3 amino acid sequence together with its V-gene family, and reads lacking a unique V-gene family were excluded. In a later analysis, fewer than 600 highly shared, low-generation-probability nucleotide sequences were removed to address suspected cross-contamination and a sequencing artifact. In a later analysis, a clonal expansion index for each public chain was calculated from normalized within-repertoire ranks of inferred template counts. A later analysis computed generation probabilities with a VDJ recombination model fitted to out-of-frame rearrangements, and checked the results against IGoR. Hypergeometric tests were used in a later analysis to score TCR-TCR, TCR-HLA and TCR-CMV co-occurrence, with a repertoire-size bias correction applied to the TCR pairs. A later analysis estimated false discovery rates by permuting HLA or CMV assignments 20 times. In a later analysis, co-occurring TCRs were grouped using DBSCAN, with TCRdist sequence similarity added in when clustering inside HLA-allele-positive subsets. Repertoires with fewer than 30,000 or more than 120,000 public chains were left out of co-occurrence clustering, as were a handful of repertoires with anomalous nucleotide sharing. The table was pulled from immuneACCESS by TCRdb, which kept in-frame rearrangements only. Such tables lose some clones; where checked, under half of the loss comes from unresolved V genes, and the rest has no known cause. Clone size and the V and J calls come from that table; the DNA yielded D and trimming. The sample table records 70,000 to 100,000 clones; roughly 69% of these occur just once. Clones ranked in the top ten supply around 6.9% of the sample.

The V end loses 5 bases and the J end loses 3 bases, and a stretch of 9 bases separates them. CDR1 is given as SGHTA and CDR2 as FQGTGA, both from the germline V gene. The CDR3 covers 13 residues, taking in both the cysteine and the phenylalanine. Only the CDR3 region is kept as DNA, spanning 39 bases read in frame from base 1. As to this clone: The antigen this receptor binds is unknown. Nothing much larger sits one base from this clone, and base qualities are not available.

This clonotype originated in a woman in her 50s in good health and CMV-seropositive. Recombination joined TRBV7-3 with TRBJ2-3; the D segment could be TRBD2, given 6 matching bases. Sequencing was performed on PBMCs. At the DNA level, the sequence is TGTGCCAGCAGCCCTAGCGTGACAGATACGCAGTATTTT. Translated, it gives CASSPSVTDTQYF.